This TCR beta chain was sequenced in a study of cytomegalovirus exposure and HLA in healthy donors. General study points: As a later analysis revealed, most CMV-associated TCR beta chains appeared HLA-restricted.

It was with 60 Vbeta and 13 Jbeta primers that the PCR ran. The data were produced by immunoSEQ multiplex PCR, yet TCRdb's version contains in-frame clones alone and is incomplete. The sample table includes about 130,000 clones. The length of the CDR3 is 15 residues. Germline CDR1 reads SGHRS; CDR2 reads YFSETQ. V lost 5 bases and J lost 3, with 16 bases in between. Regarding this clone: Its antigen is undetermined.

This TCR was sampled from a man between 18 and 29 years old in good health and CMV-seronegative. Source material: PBMCs. The chain links TRBV5-1 to TRBJ2-3; a weak D match, TRBD2 (6 bases). The CDR3 DNA is TGCGCCAGCAGGGGGACTCCGAGCAGGACAGATACGCAGTATTTT. Protein: CASRGTPSRTDTQYF. Full variable domain (outside the CDR3, taken from reference TRBV5-1 and TRBJ2-3): KAGVTQTPRYLIKTRGQQVTLSCSPISGHRSVSWYQQTPGQGLQFLFEYFSETQRNKGNFPGRFSGRQFSNSRSEMNVSTLELGDSALYLCASRGTPSRTDTQYFGPGTRLTVL.